This T cell receptor (beta chain) was captured in a study of CD4 and CD8 cells across lung adenocarcinoma regions. The length of the CDR3 is 14 residues. CDR1 SGHAT and CDR2 FQNNGV come from the germline V gene. Trimming took 0 bases from V and 10 from J, leaving 13 bases between them. The patients had localized lung adenocarcinoma, a non-small cell subtype. Each CDR3 protein is one row after TCRdb ran MiXCR on the PCR reads. Of under 30,000 distinct CDR3 sequences listed, 53% are singletons. This clonotype has ten or more counts. The rearrangement uses TRBV11-2 and TRBJ2-1, with unresolved D. Specimen: CD8+ T cells from the center of a lung tumor. This clonotype was sampled from a male donor with lung adenocarcinoma. The CD4 and CD8 labels of this study may be unreliable. The CDR3: CASSLESARREQFF. The CDR3 DNA is TGTGCCAGCAGCTTAGAATCGGCCCGGCGGGAGCAGTTCTTC.